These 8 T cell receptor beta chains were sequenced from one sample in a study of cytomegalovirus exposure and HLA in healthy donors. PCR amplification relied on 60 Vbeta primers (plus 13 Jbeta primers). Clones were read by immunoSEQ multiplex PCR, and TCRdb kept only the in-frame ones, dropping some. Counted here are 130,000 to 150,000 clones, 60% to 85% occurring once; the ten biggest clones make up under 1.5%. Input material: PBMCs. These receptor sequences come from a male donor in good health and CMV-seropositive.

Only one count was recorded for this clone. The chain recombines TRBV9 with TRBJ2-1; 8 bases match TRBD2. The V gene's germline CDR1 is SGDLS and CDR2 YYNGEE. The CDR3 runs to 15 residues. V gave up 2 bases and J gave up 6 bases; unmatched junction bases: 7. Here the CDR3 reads CASSVKSGGINEQFF. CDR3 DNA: TGTGCCAGCAGCGTTAAGAGCGGGGGAATCAATGAGCAGTTCTTC. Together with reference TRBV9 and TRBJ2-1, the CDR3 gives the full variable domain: DSGVTQTPKHLITATGQRVTLRCSPRSGDLSVYWYQQSLDQGLQFLIQYYNGEERAKGNILERFSAQQFPDLHSELNLSSLELGDSALYFCASSVKSGGINEQFFGPGTRLTVL.

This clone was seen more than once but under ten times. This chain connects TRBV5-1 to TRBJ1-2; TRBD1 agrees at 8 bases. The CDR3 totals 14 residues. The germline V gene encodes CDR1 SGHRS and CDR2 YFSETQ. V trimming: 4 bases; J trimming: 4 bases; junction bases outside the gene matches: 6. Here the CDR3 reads CASSPGQAIYGYTF. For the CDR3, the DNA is TGCGCCAGCAGCCCGGGACAGGCTATCTATGGCTACACCTTC. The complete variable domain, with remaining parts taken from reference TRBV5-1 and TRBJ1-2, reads KAGVTQTPRYLIKTRGQQVTLSCSPISGHRSVSWYQQTPGQGLQFLFEYFSETQRNKGNFPGRFSGRQFSNSRSEMNVSTLELGDSALYLCASSPGQAIYGYTFGSGTRLTVV.

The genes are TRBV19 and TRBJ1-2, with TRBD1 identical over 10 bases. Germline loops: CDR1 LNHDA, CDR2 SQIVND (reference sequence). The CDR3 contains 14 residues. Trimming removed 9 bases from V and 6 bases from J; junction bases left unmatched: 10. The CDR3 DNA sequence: TGTGCCAGCCCCCGGGACAGGGGTGGTGATGGCTACACCTTC. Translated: CASPRDRGGDGYTF.

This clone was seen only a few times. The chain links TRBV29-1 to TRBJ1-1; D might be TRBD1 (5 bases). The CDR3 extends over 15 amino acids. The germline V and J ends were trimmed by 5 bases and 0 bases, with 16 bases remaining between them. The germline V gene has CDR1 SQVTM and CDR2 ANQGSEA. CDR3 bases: TGCAGCGTTCTCCTAGGGGCCGGTATGAACACTGAAGCTTTCTTT. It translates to CSVLLGAGMNTEAFF.

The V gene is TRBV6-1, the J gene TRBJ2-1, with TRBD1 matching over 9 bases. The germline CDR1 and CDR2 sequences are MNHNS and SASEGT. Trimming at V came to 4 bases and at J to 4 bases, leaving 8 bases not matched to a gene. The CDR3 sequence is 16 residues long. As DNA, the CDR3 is TGTGCCAGCAGTGTTATCCGGACAGGGGATTACAATGAGCAGTTCTTC. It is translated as CASSVIRTGDYNEQFF.

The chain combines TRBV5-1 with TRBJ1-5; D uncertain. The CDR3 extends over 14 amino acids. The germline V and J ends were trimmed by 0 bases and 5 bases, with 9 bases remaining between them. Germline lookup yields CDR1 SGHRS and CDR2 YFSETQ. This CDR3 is CASSLGAPDQPQHF. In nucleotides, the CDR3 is TGCGCCAGCAGCTTGGGAGCTCCGGATCAGCCCCAGCATTTT.

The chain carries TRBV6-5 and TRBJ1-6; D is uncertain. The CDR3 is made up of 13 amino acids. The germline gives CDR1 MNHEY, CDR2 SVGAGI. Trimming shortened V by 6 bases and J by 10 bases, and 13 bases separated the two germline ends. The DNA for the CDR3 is TGTGCCAGCAGATTAGTCGAGAGCTCACCCCTCCACTTT. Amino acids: CASRLVESSPLHF.

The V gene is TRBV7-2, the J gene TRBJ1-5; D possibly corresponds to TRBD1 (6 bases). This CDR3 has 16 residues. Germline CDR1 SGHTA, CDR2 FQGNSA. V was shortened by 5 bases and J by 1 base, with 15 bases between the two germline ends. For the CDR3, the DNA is TGTGCCAGCAGCCAAAGGGGCAGGGGCAGCAATCAGCCCCAGCATTTT. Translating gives CASSQRGRGSNQPQHF.